One T cell receptor beta chain is described in this entry. The assay was immunoSEQ multiplex PCR, and TCRdb's table has in-frame clones only and misses some. The table records about 75,000 clones, approximately 93% of them present only once. These data come from a study of technical replicates of blood from a handful of donors. Germline values: CDR1 SGHVS, CDR2 FNYEAQ. This CDR3 spans 15 amino acids. Unmatched junction bases numbered 6, after V lost 3 bases and J lost 4 bases. Sequenced input: PBMCs. The TCR originated in a human donor in good health. Some clones in this sample may be carry-over from other donors' samples. The chain combines TRBV7-6 with TRBJ2-5; 9 nucleotides line up with TRBD2. As DNA, the CDR3 is TGTGCCAGCAGCTTGGGCGGGGGGGGTATAGAGACCCAGTACTTC. Its protein product is CASSLGGGGIETQYF.